The T cell receptor beta chain under discussion was sequenced for a study of blood T cells in healthy people across ages. This clonotype was seen a handful of times. The CDR3 extends over 14 amino acids. The V end was cut by 1 base, the J end by 5 bases, with 11 bases between. Germline CDR1 and CDR2: MGHRA and YSYEKL. Through a sample-barcoded 5' primer and a J-beta primer mix, a second PCR was run for 7 to 11 cycles. TCRdb re-called the 5' RACE reads through MiXCR, storing one row per CDR3 protein. The data hold hundreds of thousands of distinct CDR3 sequences, with 29% observed a single time. Total RNA, at least 5.5 micrograms per sample, came from PBMCs.

The sequencing input was blood. The sequence came from a woman of 80 years or more in good health. V gene TRBV4-1 combines with J gene TRBJ2-5; unclear D gene. CDR3 DNA sequence: TGCGCCAGCAGCCAAGGCGGTCTGGGGGAGACCCAGTACTTC. Its protein is CASSQGGLGETQYF.